The 22 T cell receptor beta chains reported below all come from one sample, sequenced in a study of blood T cells in healthy people across ages. Combining a sample-barcoded 5' primer with a J-beta primer mix, a second PCR ran for roughly 6 to 11 cycles. TCRdb re-analysed the 5' RACE reads in MiXCR, keeping a single row per CDR3 protein. The sample lists around 850,000 distinct CDR3 sequences, about 34% occurring once. Material for sequencing was blood. The source is a young man in good health.

V gene TRBV6-6 combines with J gene TRBJ2-3; no reliable D call. The ends were cut back, 6 bases at V and 3 bases at J, with 19 bases in the middle. Germline V gene sequence: CDR1 MNHNY, CDR2 SVGAGI (reference sequence). This CDR3 region has 16 residues. The CDR3 spells CASSPLLVPITDTQYF. The CDR3 DNA sequence: TGTGCCAGCAGCCCCCTTCTAGTCCCCATTACAGATACGCAGTATTTT.

This clonotype was seen a few times. The chain is built from TRBV6-5 and TRBJ2-1; TRBD1 matches 7 bases. Germline loops: CDR1 MNHEY, CDR2 SVGAGI. V was clipped by 6 bases and J by 1 base; unmatched bases: 6. The CDR3 consists of 15 residues. CDR3 bases: TGTGCCAGCAGCCAACAGGGGTTGTCCTACAATGAGCAGTTCTTC. The encoded protein is CASSQQGLSYNEQFF.

This clonotype was counted ten times or more. The chain recombines TRBV12-3 or TRBV12-4 with TRBJ2-2; D is unresolved. This CDR3 is built from 13 residues. The V end was cut by 7 bases, the J end by 5 bases, with 11 bases between. The CDR3 region has the DNA TGTGCCAGCACCGACCCCTTTACCGGGGAGCTGTTTTTT. This encodes CASTDPFTGELFF.

This clonotype was counted at least ten times. V usage is TRBV4-1 and J usage is TRBJ1-2; D gene unclear. This CDR3 spans 14 amino acids. Trimming took off 4 bases at V and 2 bases at J, with 11 bases between the two ends. CDR1 MGHRA and CDR2 YSYEKL come from the germline V gene. The CDR3 DNA reads TGCGCCAGCAGCCTCCACGGCCGGAACTATGGCTACACCTTC. Encoded protein: CASSLHGRNYGYTF.

This clonotype has only one observation. The chain has TRBV21-1 and TRBJ2-1; the D segment call TRBD2 is taken from the table without a DNA check. TRBV21-1 represents a pseudogene. The CDR3 extends over 13 amino acids. The CDR3: CASSKSEWETQFF. CDR3 sequence (DNA): TGTGCCAGCAGCAAATCGGAGTGGGAGACCCAGTTCTTC.

The chain links TRBV29-1 to TRBJ2-1; possible D gene TRBD2, 5 bases. Trimming pared 3 bases from V and 3 bases from J, leaving 12 bases between. Germline CDR1 reads SQVTM; CDR2 reads ANQGSEA. The CDR3 consists of 14 residues. For the CDR3, the DNA is TGCAGCGTTGAGGAGGTCCGCTACTACAATGAGCAGTTCTTC. It encodes CSVEEVRYYNEQFF.

The chain employs TRBV19 and TRBJ2-1, with D perhaps given as TRBD1 or TRBD2 (5 bases each). This CDR3 spans 15 amino acids. The germline gives CDR1 LNHDA, CDR2 SQIVND (reference sequence). Trimming stripped 5 bases from V and 4 bases from J, with 15 bases between. CDR3 sequence: CASSERGPLYNEQFF. In DNA form, the CDR3 reads TGTGCCAGTAGTGAAAGGGGACCCTTATACAATGAGCAGTTCTTC.

This clonotype was seen more than once but under ten times. The chain links TRBV4-3 to TRBJ2-5; TRBD2 aligns across 8 bases. V shed 0 bases and J 11 bases; nucleotides not matched to a gene: 14. This CDR3 is built from 16 residues. Germline V gives CDR1 LGHNA, CDR2 YSLEER. CDR3 nucleotide sequence: TGCGCCAGCAGCCAAGATTCCGGGGGGGCTTACAATGAGCAGTACTTC. Protein sequence: CASSQDSGGAYNEQYF.

This clonotype was seen at least ten times. This chain joins TRBV29-1 and TRBJ1-2, with D unresolved. Per the germline V gene, CDR1 is SQVTM and CDR2 is ANQGSEA. The CDR3 consists of 13 residues. V lost 4 bases and J 12 bases, leaving 21 bases between the germline ends. The CDR3: CSVGSQTGPLDTF. In DNA form, the CDR3 reads TGCAGCGTTGGATCTCAGACCGGGCCCTTAGACACCTTC.

This clonotype was seen more than once but under ten times. The chain has TRBV14 and TRBJ2-3; D remains ambiguous. Germline V gene data show CDR1 as SGHDN and CDR2 as FVKESK. Trimming shortened V by 2 bases and J by 0 bases, and 9 bases separated the two germline ends. This CDR3 contains 15 residues. The CDR3 region is CASSQSRLSTDTQYF. In DNA form, the CDR3 reads TGTGCCAGCAGCCAATCACGCCTTAGCACAGATACGCAGTATTTT.

The rearrangement joins TRBV15 to TRBJ2-3; 9 bases are a match to TRBD1. The CDR3 is 14 residues long. The V segment lost 8 bases and the J segment 7 bases; nucleotides outside the gene matches: 10. CDR1 LNHNV and CDR2 YYDKDF come from the germline V gene (reference sequence). Here the CDR3 DNA reads TGTGCCACCTACGAGGGACAGGGAAGAAATACGCAGTATTTT. The encoded protein is CATYEGQGRNTQYF. Supplemented by reference TRBV15 and TRBJ2-3, the full variable domain reads DAMVIQNPRYQVTQFGKPVTLSCSQTLNHNVMYWYQQKSSQAPKLLFHYYDKDFNNEADTPDNFQSRRPNTSFCFLDIRSPGLGDTAMYLCATYEGQGRNTQYFGPGTRLTVL.

This clonotype turned up a few times. In DNA, the CDR3 is TGTGCCAGCAGCTGGGGAGCGGGACCGGTCTACGAGCAGTACTTC. As protein: CASSWGAGPVYEQYF. This chain links TRBV5-6 with TRBJ2-7; 7 bases line up with TRBD2. Germline trimming cut 3 bases from V and 3 bases from J; bases unmatched to any gene: 9. The germline gives CDR1 SGHDT, CDR2 YYEEEE. The CDR3 spans 15 residues.

The chain is built from TRBV10-3 and TRBJ1-6; 9 bases match TRBD1. The germline V gene has CDR1 ENHRY and CDR2 SYGVKD. The CDR3 has 13 amino acids. V was pared by 6 bases and J by 6 bases, with 0 bases of the junction left unmatched. CDR3 in amino acids: CAIRDRGNSPLHF. The DNA of the CDR3 is TGTGCCATCAGGGACAGGGGTAATTCACCCCTCCACTTT.

This sequence joins TRBV7-2 and TRBJ2-1; tentative D call: TRBD1 (5 bases). The CDR3 sequence is 15 residues long. Trimming took off 0 bases at V and 8 bases at J, with 14 bases between the two ends. CDR1 and CDR2 (germline): SGHTA, FQGNSA. CDR3 sequence: CASSLALAGQDEQFF. In nucleotides, the CDR3 is TGTGCCAGCAGCTTAGCTCTGGCAGGGCAGGATGAGCAGTTCTTC.

This clonotype was found a few times. The V and J genes are TRBV28 and TRBJ2-3; 7 bases map to TRBD2. Germline assignment: CDR1 MDHEN and CDR2 SYDVKM. J lost 2 bases, V lost 10 bases, and 6 bases had no gene match. The CDR3 runs 13 residues. This CDR3 is CATRLAATDTQYF. The CDR3 DNA reads TGTGCCACCAGGCTAGCGGCCACAGATACGCAGTATTTT.

V and J are TRBV7-9 and TRBJ1-4; D not resolved. Germline V gene data show CDR1 as SEHNR and CDR2 as FQNEAQ (reference sequence). The ends were cut back, 5 bases at V and 2 bases at J, with 18 bases in the middle. CDR3 size: 17 residues. The CDR3 DNA reads TGTGCCAGCAGCCTACTTCTCCCAGGCGGTACTAATGAAAAACTGTTTTTT. This sequence encodes CASSLLLPGGTNEKLFF.

The chain recombines TRBV7-2 with TRBJ1-6; TRBD1 matches 7 bases. There are 15 residues in the CDR3. The J segment lost 10 bases and the V segment lost 5 bases, leaving 11 bases of the junction unmatched. The germline V gene has CDR1 SGHTA and CDR2 FQGNSA. The CDR3 sequence is CASSQFQGGESPLHF. The CDR3 nucleotides read TGTGCCAGCAGCCAATTTCAGGGGGGCGAGTCACCCCTCCACTTT.

V and J are TRBV2 and TRBJ2-7; TRBD1 agrees at 11 bases. Unmatched junction bases numbered 6, after V lost 5 bases and J lost 0 bases. This CDR3 is 16 amino acids long. Germline V gene lookup returns CDR1 SNHLY and CDR2 FYNNEI. CDR3 coding DNA: TGTGCCAGCAGTAGATGGGGACAGGGGGACTCCTACGAGCAGTACTTC. It encodes CASSRWGQGDSYEQYF.

The chain uses TRBV12-3 or TRBV12-4 and TRBJ2-2; a weak D match, TRBD1 (8 bases). The CDR3 is 13 residues long. Deletions cut 11 bases from V and 5 bases from J, with 15 bases between. The CDR3 sequence: CAGTQGGTGELFF. The DNA of the CDR3 is TGTGCCGGTACACAGGGGGGGACCGGGGAGCTGTTTTTT.

Details on this clonotype: One base away lies a much larger clone, so this may be a sequencing read error. V is TRBV4-2 and J is TRBJ2-5; no reliable D call. The better agreement between TRBJ2-1 and the DNA end casts doubt on the J call. Germline V gives CDR1 LGHNA, CDR2 YNFKEQ. The CDR3 spans 14 residues. CDR3 in amino acids: CASSRQQYQETQFF. The CDR3 nucleotides are TGTGCCAGCAGCCGCCAGCAGTACCAAGAGACCCAGTTCTTC.

CDR3 bases: TGTGCCAGCAGTTATGTCGGGACGGGGACGGGGTACAATGAGCAGTTCTTC. Translated: CASSYVGTGTGYNEQFF. The chain links TRBV6-5 to TRBJ2-1; D may be TRBD1 or TRBD2 (5 bases each). This CDR3 region has 17 residues. V gave up 3 bases and J gave up 4 bases, with 19 bases separating them. Germline V lookup: CDR1 MNHEY, CDR2 SVGAGI.

This clonotype was counted ten times or more. The chain joins TRBV20-1 to TRBJ2-5, with TRBD2 matching 9 bases. The CDR3 extends over 16 amino acids. Germline loops: CDR1 DFQATT, CDR2 SNEGSKA (reference sequence). The junction had 10 bases not matched to a gene; V was cut back by 0 bases and J by 5 bases. The DNA for the CDR3 is TGCAGTGCTAGAGATGGAGCGGGGGGTGATGGGGAGACCCAGTACTTC. It encodes CSARDGAGGDGETQYF.